The TCR beta chain described here comes from a study of shared clonotypes between healthy human individuals. Background on the study: Samples came from two female and a few male donors aged 18 to 49. Researchers assigned three CD4 naive, three CD4 memory, two CD8 naive and one CD8 memory plate to each donor. Whole-study results and caveats: Represented diversity, genetic and exposure-history alike, was limited by few donors. Relative to memory subsets, naive subsets generally showed larger estimated richness.

The CDR3 contains 14 residues. CDR1 is SGHRS and CDR2 is YFSETQ in the germline V gene. V lost 5 bases, J lost 4 bases, and 8 bases stayed unmatched. Sequenced by immunoSEQ multiplex PCR; TCRdb stores in-frame clones only, minus some. The table has millions of clones, 85% to 95% seen once. To note about this clone: The antigen is undetermined.

The sequenced sample consisted of naive CD4+ T cells sorted from blood. Documented subset: CD45RA+ positively selected. The rearrangement links TRBV5-1 to TRBJ2-5; 7 nucleotides line up with TRBD2. The sequence was obtained from a man younger than 30 in good health. This chain's CDR3 is CASSGGGPRETQYF. The CDR3 DNA sequence: TGCGCCAGCAGTGGGGGAGGGCCACGAGAGACCCAGTACTTC.